Each of the 10 T cell receptor beta chains below was sequenced from the same sample in a study of human T cells and chemical hapten exposure. TCRdb called the RACE reads again in MiXCR, with one record for every CDR3 protein. The sample comprises a few hundred thousand distinct CDR3 sequences, 7.5% to 9% of which are singletons, and less than 1.5% rests with the top ten. The time point was: pre-sensitization, week 0. Treatment of the sample: therapeutic diphenylcyclopropenone sensitization with weekly scalp DPC. This specimen consisted of whole blood, obtained in connection with sensitization to the hapten diphenylcyclopropenone (DPC). These receptors all stem from a man aged 18-30 years with alopecia areata. Some clones in this sample may be carry-over from other donors' samples.

This clonotype was found many times. The chain employs TRBV20-1 and TRBJ1-5, with D possibly matching TRBD1 (6 bases). The germline V gene has CDR1 DFQATT and CDR2 SNEGSKA (reference sequence). The CDR3 length is 13 residues. With 4 bases removed from V and 2 bases from J, the gap between germline ends came to 9 bases. The DNA for the CDR3 is TGCAGTGCTACAAGACAGGGCAATCAGCCCCAGCATTTT. Translation gives CSATRQGNQPQHF.

CDR3 coding DNA: TGTGCCAGCAGTTACCGGGTCAGGCAGCCCCAGCATTTT. Its translation: CASSYRVRQPQHF. The V gene is TRBV6-2 or TRBV6-3, the J gene TRBJ1-5; D is unclear. Germline CDR1 and CDR2: MNHEY and SVGEGT. CDR3 length: 13 amino acids. V lost 2 bases and J lost 7, with 9 bases in between.

This clonotype was seen many times. This chain uses TRBV9 with TRBJ2-1; D unclear. In germline, CDR1 is SGDLS, CDR2 YYNGEE. Trimming removed 3 bases from V and 5 bases from J, with 12 bases in between. The CDR3 is made up of 14 amino acids. The CDR3 DNA reads TGTGCCAGCAGCGCCAGGCGCAGGCACAATGAGCAGTTCTTC. It encodes CASSARRRHNEQFF.

This clonotype is a singleton in its sample. The CDR3: CASSEGGGTYEQYV. The CDR3 coding sequence is TGTGCCAGCAGTGAAGGCGGCGGAACCTACGAGCAGTACGTC. The chain combines TRBV6-1 with TRBJ2-7; no firm D call. The CDR3 loop spans 14 amino acids. V was pared by 1 base and J by 2 bases, with 9 bases between. Per germline, CDR1 MNHNS and CDR2 SASEGT.

The chain couples TRBV27 to TRBJ1-2, with 11 bases aligning to TRBD1. Per germline, CDR1 MNHEY and CDR2 SMNVEV (reference sequence). The CDR3 extends over 15 amino acids. V gave up 6 bases and J gave up 4 bases; unmatched junction bases: 7. The CDR3 DNA is TGTGCCAGCAGCCGCGGGACAGGGGGGCCCTATGGCTACACCTTC. Translated, it gives CASSRGTGGPYGYTF.

V usage is TRBV10-3 and J usage is TRBJ2-3; 11 bases align to TRBD2. V was pared by 6 bases and J by 8 bases, with 7 bases of the junction left unmatched. This CDR3 comprises 14 residues. Germline assignment: CDR1 ENHRY and CDR2 SYGVKD. As DNA, the CDR3 is TGTGCCATCAGAAATAGCGGGGGGGCCGGTACGCAGTATTTT. Translating it yields CAIRNSGGAGTQYF.

This clonotype was seen many times. This chain joins TRBV7-8 and TRBJ1-4; 8 nucleotides align to TRBD1. The V segment lost 6 bases and the J segment 6 bases; nucleotides outside the gene matches: 6. This CDR3 spans 14 amino acids. In germline, CDR1 is SGHVS, CDR2 FQNEAQ. Here the CDR3 DNA reads TGTGCCAGCAGTTTCAGGGGGCGCGATGAAAAACTGTTTTTT. Encoded protein: CASSFRGRDEKLFF.

The chain links TRBV20-1 to TRBJ2-3; no clear D. Germline lookup yields CDR1 DFQATT and CDR2 SNEGSKA (reference sequence). The CDR3 totals 12 residues. The V end lost 2 bases, the J end lost 2 bases, and 5 bases lay between the germline ends. The DNA of the CDR3 is TGCAGTGCTAGATTTGACACAGATACGCAGTATTTT. Translating gives CSARFDTDTQYF.

This clonotype came up once. V and J are TRBV4-3 and TRBJ1-5; TRBD1 agrees at 11 bases. This CDR3 comprises 17 residues. Germline V gene sequence: CDR1 LGHNA, CDR2 YSLEER. V lost 0 bases, J lost 5 bases, and 6 bases stayed unmatched. As DNA, the CDR3 is TGCGCCAGCAGCCAAGATCCGGACAGGGGGCCATATCAGCCCCAGCATTTT. Translating it yields CASSQDPDRGPYQPQHF.

There are a few counts of this clonotype. The J gene is TRBJ1-5, the V gene TRBV29-1; D remains unclear. Looked up from germline, CDR1 is SQVTM and CDR2 is ANQGSEA. CDR3 length equals 13 residues. The V end lost 3 bases, the J end lost 3 bases, and 9 bases lay between the germline ends. CDR3 sequence: CSVEVQLNQPQHF. CDR3 in DNA: TGCAGCGTTGAGGTACAGCTCAATCAGCCCCAGCATTTT.